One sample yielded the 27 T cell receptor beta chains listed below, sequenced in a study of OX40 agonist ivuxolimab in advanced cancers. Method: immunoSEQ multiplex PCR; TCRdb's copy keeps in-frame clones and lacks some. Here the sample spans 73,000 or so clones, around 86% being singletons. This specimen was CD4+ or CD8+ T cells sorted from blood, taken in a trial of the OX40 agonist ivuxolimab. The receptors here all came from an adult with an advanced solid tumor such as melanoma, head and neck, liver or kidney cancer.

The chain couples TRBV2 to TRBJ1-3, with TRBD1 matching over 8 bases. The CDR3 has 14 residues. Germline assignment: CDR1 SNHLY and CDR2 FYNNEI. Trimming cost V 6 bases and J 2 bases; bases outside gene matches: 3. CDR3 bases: TGTGCCAGCAGCGAACAGGGGGCTGGAAACACCATATATTTT. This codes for CASSEQGAGNTIYF.

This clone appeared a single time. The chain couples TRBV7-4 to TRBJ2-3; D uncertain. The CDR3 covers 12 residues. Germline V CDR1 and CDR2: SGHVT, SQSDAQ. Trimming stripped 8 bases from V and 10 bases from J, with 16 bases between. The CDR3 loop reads CASCQHPTPQYF. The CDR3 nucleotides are TGTGCCAGCTGCCAACACCCAACTCCGCAGTATTTT.

CDR3 sequence reads: CASSSRRDSYNEQFF. The DNA of the CDR3 is TGTGCCAGCAGCTCTCGCCGGGACTCCTACAATGAGCAGTTCTTC. The rearrangement joins TRBV7-8 to TRBJ2-1; a possible D gene is TRBD2 (5 bases). V gave up 4 bases and J gave up 0 bases, with 10 bases separating them. The CDR3 spans 15 residues. Germline V lookup: CDR1 SGHVS, CDR2 FQNEAQ.

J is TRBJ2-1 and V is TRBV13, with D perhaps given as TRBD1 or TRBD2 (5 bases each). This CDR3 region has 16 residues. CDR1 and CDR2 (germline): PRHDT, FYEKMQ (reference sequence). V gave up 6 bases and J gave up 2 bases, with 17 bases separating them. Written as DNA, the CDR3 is TGTGCCAGCAGTGGGCCGGGACGGAGGACCTACAATGAGCAGTTCTTC. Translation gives CASSGPGRRTYNEQFF.

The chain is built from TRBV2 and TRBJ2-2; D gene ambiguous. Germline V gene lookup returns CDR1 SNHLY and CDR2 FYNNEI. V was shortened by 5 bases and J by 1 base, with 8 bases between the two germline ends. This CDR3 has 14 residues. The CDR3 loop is CASSPLVNTGELFF. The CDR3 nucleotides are TGTGCCAGCAGTCCTCTAGTGAACACCGGGGAGCTGTTTTTT. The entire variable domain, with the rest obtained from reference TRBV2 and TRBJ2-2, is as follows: EPEVTQTPSHQVTQMGQEVILRCVPISNHLYFYWYRQILGQKVEFLVSFYNNEISEKSEIFDDQFSVERPDGSNFTLKIRSTKLEDSAMYFCASSPLVNTGELFFGEGSRLTVL.

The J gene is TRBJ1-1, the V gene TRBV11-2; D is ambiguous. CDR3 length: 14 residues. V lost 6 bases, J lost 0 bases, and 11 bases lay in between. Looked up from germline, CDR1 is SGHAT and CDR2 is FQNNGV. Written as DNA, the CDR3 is TGTGCCAGCAGACGGAACGTAATGAACACTGAAGCTTTCTTT. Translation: CASRRNVMNTEAFF.

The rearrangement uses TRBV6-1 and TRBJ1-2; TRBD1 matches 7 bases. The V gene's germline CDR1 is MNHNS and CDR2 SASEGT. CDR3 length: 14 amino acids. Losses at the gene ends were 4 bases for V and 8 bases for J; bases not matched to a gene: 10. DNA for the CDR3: TGTGCCAGCAGTGCGTGGGACAGCCCCTGGGGCTACACCTTC. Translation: CASSAWDSPWGYTF.

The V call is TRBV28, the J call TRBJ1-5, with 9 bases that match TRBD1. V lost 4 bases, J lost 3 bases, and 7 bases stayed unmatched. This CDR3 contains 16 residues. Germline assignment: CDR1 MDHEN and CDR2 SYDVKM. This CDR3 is CASSYPWTGDNQPQHF. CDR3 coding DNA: TGTGCCAGCAGTTATCCCTGGACAGGGGACAATCAGCCCCAGCATTTT.

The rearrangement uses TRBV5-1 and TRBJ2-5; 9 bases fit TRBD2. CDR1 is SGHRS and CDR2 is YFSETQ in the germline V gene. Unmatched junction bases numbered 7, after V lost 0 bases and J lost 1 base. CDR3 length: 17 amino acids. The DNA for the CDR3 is TGCGCCAGCAGCTTGGTACTAGCGGGCCTGACCCAAGAGACCCAGTACTTC. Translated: CASSLVLAGLTQETQYF.

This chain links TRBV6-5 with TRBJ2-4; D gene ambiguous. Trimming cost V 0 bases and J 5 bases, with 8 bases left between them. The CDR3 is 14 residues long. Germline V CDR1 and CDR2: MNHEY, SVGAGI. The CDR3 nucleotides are TGTGCCAGCAGTTACTCCGGGTTAGAAAACATTCAGTACTTC. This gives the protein CASSYSGLENIQYF.

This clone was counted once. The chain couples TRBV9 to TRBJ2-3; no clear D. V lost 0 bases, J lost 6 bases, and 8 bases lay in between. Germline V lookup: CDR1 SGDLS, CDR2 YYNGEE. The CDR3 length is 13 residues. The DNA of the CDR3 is TGTGCCAGCAGCGTAGGAGGCCCGGATACGCAGTATTTT. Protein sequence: CASSVGGPDTQYF.

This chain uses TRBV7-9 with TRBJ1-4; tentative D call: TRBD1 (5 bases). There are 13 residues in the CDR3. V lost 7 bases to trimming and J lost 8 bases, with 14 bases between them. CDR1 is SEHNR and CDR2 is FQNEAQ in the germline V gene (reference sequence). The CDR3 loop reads CASTVGVWEKLFF. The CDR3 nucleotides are TGTGCCAGCACCGTAGGGGTCTGGGAAAAACTGTTTTTT.

CDR3 sequence reads: CASSYQAGLAKNIQYF. In DNA, the CDR3 is TGTGCCAGCAGTTACCAGGCAGGGCTCGCCAAAAACATTCAGTACTTC. The chain carries TRBV6-5 and TRBJ2-4, with D tentatively TRBD1 (5 bases). The CDR3 has 16 amino acids. V dropped 2 bases and J dropped 1 base, with 12 bases sitting between them. Looked up from germline, CDR1 is MNHEY and CDR2 is SVGAGI.

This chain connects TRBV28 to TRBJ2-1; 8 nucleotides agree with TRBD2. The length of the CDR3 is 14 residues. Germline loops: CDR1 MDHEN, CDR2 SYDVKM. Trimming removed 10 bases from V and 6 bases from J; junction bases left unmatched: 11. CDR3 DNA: TGTGCCACTAGGGGCTTAGCGGGATCCAATGAGCAGTTCTTC. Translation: CATRGLAGSNEQFF.

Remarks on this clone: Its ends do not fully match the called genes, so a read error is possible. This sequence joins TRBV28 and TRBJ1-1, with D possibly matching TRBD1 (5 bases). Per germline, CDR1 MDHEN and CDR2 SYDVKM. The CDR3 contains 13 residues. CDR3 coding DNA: TGTGCCAGCAGTTCCTGGACAAACAATGAAGCTTTCTTT. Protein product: CASSSWTNNEAFF.

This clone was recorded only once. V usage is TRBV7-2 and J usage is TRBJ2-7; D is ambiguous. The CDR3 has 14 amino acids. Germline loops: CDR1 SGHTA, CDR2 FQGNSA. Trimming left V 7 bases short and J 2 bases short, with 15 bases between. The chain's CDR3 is CASTPGQTTYEQYF. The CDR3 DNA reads TGTGCCAGCACCCCCGGGCAAACTACCTACGAGCAGTACTTC. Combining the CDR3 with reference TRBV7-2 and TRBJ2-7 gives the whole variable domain GAGVSQSPSNKVTEKGKDVELRCDPISGHTALYWYRQSLGQGLEFLIYFQGNSAPDKSGLPSDRFSAERTGGSVSTLTIQRTQQEDSAVYLCASTPGQTTYEQYFGPGTRLTVT.

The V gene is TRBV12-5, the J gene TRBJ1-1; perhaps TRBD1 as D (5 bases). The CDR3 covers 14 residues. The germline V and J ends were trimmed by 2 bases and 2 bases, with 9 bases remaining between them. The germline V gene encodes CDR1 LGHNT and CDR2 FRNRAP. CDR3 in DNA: TGTGCTAGTGGTTTGTGGGGGAGTAACACTGAAGCTTTCTTT. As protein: CASGLWGSNTEAFF.

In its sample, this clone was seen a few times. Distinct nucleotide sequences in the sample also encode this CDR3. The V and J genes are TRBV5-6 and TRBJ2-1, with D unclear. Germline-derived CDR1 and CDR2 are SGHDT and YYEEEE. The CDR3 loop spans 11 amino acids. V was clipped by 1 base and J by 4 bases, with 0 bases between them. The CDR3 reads CASSLYNEQFF. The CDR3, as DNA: TGTGCCAGCAGCTTGTACAATGAGCAGTTCTTC.

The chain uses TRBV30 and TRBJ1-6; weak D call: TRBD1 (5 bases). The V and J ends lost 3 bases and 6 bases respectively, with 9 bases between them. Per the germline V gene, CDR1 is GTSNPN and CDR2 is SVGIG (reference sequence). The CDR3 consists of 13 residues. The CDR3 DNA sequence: TGTGCCTGGAGATACAGGACTAATTCACCCCTCCACTTT. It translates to CAWRYRTNSPLHF.

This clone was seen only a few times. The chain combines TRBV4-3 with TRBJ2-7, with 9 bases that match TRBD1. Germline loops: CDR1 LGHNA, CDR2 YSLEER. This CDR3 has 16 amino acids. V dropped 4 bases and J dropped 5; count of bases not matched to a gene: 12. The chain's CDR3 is CASSRDRADSNDEQYF. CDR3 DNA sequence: TGCGCCAGCAGCCGGGACAGGGCCGATTCGAACGACGAGCAGTACTTC.

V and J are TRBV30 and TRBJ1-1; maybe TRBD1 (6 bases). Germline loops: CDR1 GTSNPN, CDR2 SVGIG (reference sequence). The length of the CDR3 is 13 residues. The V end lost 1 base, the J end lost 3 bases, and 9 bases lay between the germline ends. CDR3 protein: CAWSAGVDTEAFF. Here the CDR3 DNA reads TGTGCCTGGAGTGCAGGGGTCGACACTGAAGCTTTCTTT.

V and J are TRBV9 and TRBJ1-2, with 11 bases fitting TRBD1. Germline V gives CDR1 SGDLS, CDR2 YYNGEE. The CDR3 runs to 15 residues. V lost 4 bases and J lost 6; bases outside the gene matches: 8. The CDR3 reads CASSPGTGGYNGYTF. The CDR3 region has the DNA TGTGCCAGCAGCCCCGGGACAGGGGGATATAATGGCTACACCTTC.

CDR3 coding DNA: TGCGCCAGCAGCCTAGGATTGAGCTACGAGCAGTACTTC. Its translation: CASSLGLSYEQYF. The chain uses TRBV4-3 and TRBJ2-7, with D uncertain. Between the trimmed V and J ends, which lost 4 bases and 3 bases, there was a span of 10 bases. The CDR3 contains 13 residues. CDR1 is LGHNA and CDR2 is YSLEER in the germline V gene.

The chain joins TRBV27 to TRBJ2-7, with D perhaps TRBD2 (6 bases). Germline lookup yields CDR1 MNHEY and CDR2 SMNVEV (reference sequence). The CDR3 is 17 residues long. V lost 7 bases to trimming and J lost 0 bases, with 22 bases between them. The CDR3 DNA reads TGTGCCAGCAAAAAGGGCCCGTTTAGCGGATCCTCCTACGAGCAGTACTTC. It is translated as CASKKGPFSGSSYEQYF.

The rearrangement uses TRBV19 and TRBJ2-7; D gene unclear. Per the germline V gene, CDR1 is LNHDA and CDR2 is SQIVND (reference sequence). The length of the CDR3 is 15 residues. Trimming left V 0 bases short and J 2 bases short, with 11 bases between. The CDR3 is CASSIDGRWTYEQYF. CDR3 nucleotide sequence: TGTGCCAGTAGTATAGATGGACGGTGGACCTACGAGCAGTACTTC. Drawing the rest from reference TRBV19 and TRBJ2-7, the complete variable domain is DGGITQSPKYLFRKEGQNVTLSCEQNLNHDAMYWYRQDPGQGLRLIYYSQIVNDFQKGDIAEGYSVSREKKESFPLTVTSAQKNPTAFYLCASSIDGRWTYEQYFGPGTRLTVT.

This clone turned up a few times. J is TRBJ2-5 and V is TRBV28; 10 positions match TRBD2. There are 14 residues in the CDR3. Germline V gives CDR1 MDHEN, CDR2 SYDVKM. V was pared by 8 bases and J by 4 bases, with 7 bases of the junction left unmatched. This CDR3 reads CASYGTSVGETQYF. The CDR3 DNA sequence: TGTGCCAGCTACGGGACTAGCGTAGGAGAGACCCAGTACTTC.

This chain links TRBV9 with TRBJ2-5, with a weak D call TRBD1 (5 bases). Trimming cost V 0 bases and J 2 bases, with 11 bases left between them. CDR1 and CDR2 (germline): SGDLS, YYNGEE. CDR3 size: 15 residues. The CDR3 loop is CASSVEGWGQETQYF. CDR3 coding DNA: TGTGCCAGCAGCGTAGAGGGGTGGGGACAAGAGACCCAGTACTTC.